Below are 27 T cell receptor beta chains sequenced from a single sample in a study of shared clonotypes between healthy human individuals. Here immunoSEQ multiplex PCR was the method, and the copy in TCRdb shows in-frame clones only, minus some. The sample shows about 450,000 clones, about 76% of them seen only once. The sample comprised PBMCs. These receptors were obtained from a woman between 40 and 50 years old in good health. Some clones in this sample may be carry-over from other donors' samples.

As for this clone: No conserved phenylalanine or tryptophan ends this CDR3, so it is likely a read error. No DNA is shown, since the ends of the CDR3 on it are uncertain; the CDR3 is the one TCRdb lists. V gene TRBV4-1 combines with J gene TRBJ2-3; the table's D call, TRBD2, was not checked against the DNA. The CDR3 comprises 10 residues, both ends counted. CDR1 and CDR2 (germline): MGHRA, YSYEKL. The CDR3 spells CASSQDRVLQ.

The V call is TRBV29-1, the J call TRBJ2-1; 11 nucleotides agree with TRBD2. The V and J ends lost 5 bases and 6 bases, in that order; junction bases with no gene match: 0. This CDR3 has 12 amino acids. The germline gives CDR1 SQVTM, CDR2 ANQGSEA. The CDR3 is CSVLAGGNEQFF. Here the CDR3 DNA reads TGCAGCGTTCTAGCGGGAGGCAATGAGCAGTTCTTC.

V and J are TRBV6-1 and TRBJ2-1, with TRBD2 as a possible D gene (6 bases). With 7 bases removed from V and 2 bases from J, the gap between germline ends came to 12 bases. Germline CDR1 and CDR2: MNHNS and SASEGT. The CDR3 is 14 residues long. The CDR3 sequence is CASTPSGPYNEQFF. The DNA for the CDR3 is TGTGCCAGCACGCCCAGCGGGCCCTACAATGAGCAGTTCTTC.

A word on this clone: Possible read error: a much larger clone is one base away. Within the sample, other DNA sequences also encode this same CDR3. The chain couples TRBV5-4 to TRBJ1-3; D ambiguous. There are 14 residues in the CDR3. Per the germline V gene, CDR1 is SGHNT and CDR2 is YYREEE (reference sequence). V lost 0 bases to trimming and J lost 0 bases, with 4 bases between them. CDR3 bases: TGTGCCAGCAGCTTGGGGGGCTCTGGAAACACCATATATTTT. Its translation: CASSLGGSGNTIYF.

This chain connects TRBV19 to TRBJ2-5, with 10 bases that match TRBD2. CDR3 length equals 15 residues. The germline V gene has CDR1 LNHDA and CDR2 SQIVND (reference sequence). Losses at the gene ends were 4 bases for V and 5 bases for J; bases not matched to a gene: 7. CDR3 sequence reads: CASSTRLAGVETQYF. In DNA, the CDR3 is TGTGCCAGTAGTACTCGACTAGCGGGTGTGGAGACCCAGTACTTC.

In this sample, this clone turned up once. V and J are TRBV28 and TRBJ2-5, with D perhaps matching TRBD1 or TRBD2 (5 bases each). The CDR3 is 11 residues long. The V gene lost 4 bases and the J gene lost 5 bases, with 5 bases spanning the gap. CDR1 is MDHEN and CDR2 is SYDVKM in the germline V gene. The chain's CDR3 is CASSWGETQYF. The CDR3 DNA reads as TGTGCCAGCAGTTGGGGGGAGACCCAGTACTTC.

The chain recombines TRBV27 with TRBJ1-1; perhaps TRBD1 as D (5 bases). Germline loops: CDR1 MNHEY, CDR2 SMNVEV (reference sequence). Trimming left V 6 bases short and J 5 bases short, with 16 bases between. The CDR3 sequence is 14 residues long. The CDR3 nucleotides are TGTGCCAGCAGGCCCACCGGGGCCAGGACTGAAGCTTTCTTT. This encodes CASRPTGARTEAFF.

The CDR3 reads CASSQDTANEQFF. The CDR3 DNA reads as TGTGCCAGCAGCCAAGATACGGCCAATGAGCAGTTCTTC. This chain joins TRBV4-2 and TRBJ2-1; D call uncertain. The V end was cut by 0 bases, the J end by 6 bases, with 6 bases between. The germline gives CDR1 LGHNA, CDR2 YNFKEQ. This CDR3 has 13 amino acids.

V is TRBV4-1 and J is TRBJ2-5, with TRBD2 matching 15 bases. V lost 2 bases and J lost 0; bases outside the gene matches: 4. The CDR3 length is 18 residues. CDR1 and CDR2 (germline): MGHRA, YSYEKL. The CDR3 bases are TGCGCCAGCAGCCAATGGGGGACTAGCGGGAGGTACCAAGAGACCCAGTACTTC. Protein: CASSQWGTSGRYQETQYF.

This rearrangement joins TRBV30 to TRBJ1-1; D gene uncertain. The CDR3 has 12 amino acids. Trimming cost V 1 base and J 3 bases, with 6 bases left between them. CDR1 GTSNPN and CDR2 SVGIG come from the germline V gene (reference sequence). CDR3 region: CAWSGEYTEAFF. DNA of the CDR3: TGTGCCTGGAGTGGTGAGTACACTGAAGCTTTCTTT.

This clone was counted a few times. The same CDR3 is also encoded by other DNA sequences in this sample. V gene TRBV6-5 combines with J gene TRBJ1-1; D uncertain. CDR3 size: 13 residues. Trimming removed 0 bases at V and 1 base at J, with 3 bases between. Germline assignment: CDR1 MNHEY and CDR2 SVGAGI. The CDR3 loop is CASSYSRNTEAFF. In nucleotides, the CDR3 is TGTGCCAGCAGTTACTCTAGGAACACTGAAGCTTTCTTT.

Concerning this clone itself: A much larger clonotype is one base distant, so this may be a read error. In the same sample, other DNA sequences code for this CDR3. This chain uses TRBV2 with TRBJ1-5; D is perhaps TRBD1 (6 bases). V lost 6 bases, J lost 0 bases, and 9 bases lay in between. CDR3 length: 14 amino acids. Germline V gene lookup returns CDR1 SNHLY and CDR2 FYNNEI. The CDR3 DNA reads TGTGCCAGCAGGGACAGTTATAGCAATCAGCCCCAGCATTTT. It is translated as CASRDSYSNQPQHF.

This clone was recorded only once. This chain links TRBV4-1 with TRBJ1-4; D is uncertain. CDR1 is MGHRA, CDR2 YSYEKL, per germline. V was cut by 2 bases and J by 8 bases, with 12 bases left in between. This CDR3 comprises 14 residues. CDR3 protein: CASSQPGREEKLFF. Written as DNA, the CDR3 is TGCGCCAGCAGCCAACCCGGGAGGGAAGAAAAACTGTTTTTT.

This chain uses TRBV7-2 with TRBJ2-6, with TRBD1 matching 10 bases. The CDR3 contains 17 residues. The V gene end was trimmed by 4 bases and the J gene end by 3 bases; junction bases not matched to a gene: 6. The V gene's germline CDR1 is SGHTA and CDR2 FQGNSA. The CDR3 coding sequence is TGTGCCAGCAGCTCCGGGACAGGGGAATATGGGGCCAACGTCCTGACTTTC. It is translated as CASSSGTGEYGANVLTF.

As concerns this clone: An end of the junction differs from the germline gene, which may be a read error. The rearrangement links TRBV6-5 to TRBJ2-7; perhaps TRBD1 as D (6 bases). This CDR3 region has 14 residues. Germline V CDR1 and CDR2: MNHEY, SVGAGI. The chain's CDR3 is CASRRRQDSYEQHF. The DNA for the CDR3 is TGTGCCAGCAGGCGTAGACAGGACTCCTACGAGCAGCACTTC.

The gene calls are TRBV30 and TRBJ2-5; 10 bases align to TRBD2. Per the germline V gene, CDR1 is GTSNPN and CDR2 is SVGIG (reference sequence). Trimming at V came to 7 bases and at J to 8 bases, leaving 7 bases not matched to a gene. The CDR3 is made up of 12 amino acids. CDR3 sequence reads: CASSSGSITQYF. Here the CDR3 DNA reads TGTGCCTCCTCTAGCGGGAGTATCACCCAGTACTTC. Full variable domain (rest looked up from reference TRBV30 and TRBJ2-5): SQTIHQWPATLVQPVGSPLSLECTVEGTSNPNLYWYRQAAGRGLQLLFYSVGIGQISSEVPQNLSASRPQDRQFILSSKKLLLSDSGFYLCASSSGSITQYFGPGTRLLVL.

The sample holds one count of this clone. J is TRBJ2-1 and V is TRBV28; TRBD2 agrees at 13 bases. CDR1 MDHEN and CDR2 SYDVKM come from the germline V gene. The V gene end was trimmed by 0 bases and the J gene end by 6 bases; junction bases not matched to a gene: 5. The CDR3 runs 17 residues. In DNA form, the CDR3 reads TGTGCCAGCAGTTTATGGACTAGCGGGAGGCCACTCAATGAGCAGTTCTTC. Its protein is CASSLWTSGRPLNEQFF. The entire variable domain, with the rest obtained from reference TRBV28 and TRBJ2-1, is as follows: DVKVTQSSRYLVKRTGEKVFLECVQDMDHENMFWYRQDPGLGLRLIYFSYDVKMKEKGDIPEGYSVSREKKERFSLILESASTNQTSMYLCASSLWTSGRPLNEQFFGPGTRLTVL.

The V gene is TRBV28, the J gene TRBJ1-2, with TRBD1 as a possible D gene (5 bases). V dropped 7 bases and J dropped 7 bases, with 10 bases sitting between them. The CDR3 is made up of 11 amino acids. The germline V gene has CDR1 MDHEN and CDR2 SYDVKM. The CDR3 is CASMRGSGYTF. CDR3 nucleotide sequence: TGTGCCAGCATGCGGGGGTCTGGCTACACCTTC.

In this sample, this clone turned up once. This sequence joins TRBV11-2 and TRBJ2-1, with TRBD2 matching 8 bases. The CDR3 contains 16 residues. From germline, CDR1 is SGHAT and CDR2 FQNNGV. Trimming cost V 4 bases and J 8 bases; bases outside gene matches: 13. The CDR3 nucleotides read TGTGCCAGCAGCTCCCAACCAAGCGGGAGATTCGATGAGCAGTTCTTC. Translating it yields CASSSQPSGRFDEQFF.

V is TRBV7-2 and J is TRBJ2-1, with TRBD2 matching over 9 bases. The germline V gene encodes CDR1 SGHTA and CDR2 FQGNSA. With 8 bases clipped from V and 3 bases from J, the junction kept 8 bases outside the gene matches. The CDR3 is made up of 15 amino acids. The CDR3 DNA follows: TGTGCCAGCGCGAGGCTAGCGGGGAACTACAATGAGCAGTTCTTC. This encodes CASARLAGNYNEQFF.

V gene TRBV28 combines with J gene TRBJ1-5, with D maybe TRBD1 (6 bases). The V and J ends lost 8 bases and 3 bases respectively, with 14 bases between them. CDR1 is MDHEN, CDR2 SYDVKM, per germline. The CDR3 has 14 amino acids. This CDR3 reads CASYIRGDNQPQHF. CDR3 sequence (DNA): TGTGCCAGCTACATCAGGGGAGACAATCAGCCCCAGCATTTT.

The rearrangement uses TRBV25-1 and TRBJ2-1; 10 bases are a match to TRBD2. Germline V gene sequence: CDR1 MGHDK, CDR2 SYGVNS. The CDR3 extends over 14 amino acids. J was trimmed by 3 bases and V by 6 bases; bases with no gene match: 2. The CDR3 coding sequence is TGTGCCAGCAGAGCTAGCGGGAGCTACAATGAGCAGTTCTTC. It yields the protein CASRASGSYNEQFF.

A single count supports this clone. The V call is TRBV5-1, the J call TRBJ2-2; tentatively, D is TRBD1 (6 bases). Germline CDR1 is SGHRS and CDR2 is YFSETQ. The V end was cut by 4 bases, the J end by 7 bases, with 14 bases between. The CDR3 loop spans 14 amino acids. In DNA, the CDR3 is TGCGCCAGCAGCGCTGCAGGGGCTGGCGGGGAGCTGTTTTTT. Encoded protein: CASSAAGAGGELFF.

The J gene is TRBJ2-7, the V gene TRBV7-8; D not resolved. The V end lost 5 bases, the J end lost 3 bases, and 8 bases lay between the germline ends. The CDR3 spans 12 residues. The germline V gene encodes CDR1 SGHVS and CDR2 FQNEAQ. The CDR3 DNA follows: TGTGCCAGCAGCGGCAGGAACTACGAGCAGTACTTC. It codes for CASSGRNYEQYF.

The J gene is TRBJ2-1, the V gene TRBV6-5; D is uncertain. CDR1 and CDR2 from the germline V gene are MNHEY and SVGAGI. V shed 6 bases and J shed 4 bases, with 4 bases lying between them. This CDR3 comprises 11 residues. CDR3: CASRTYNEQFF. DNA of the CDR3: TGTGCCAGCAGAACATACAATGAGCAGTTCTTC.

This CDR3 reads CASGLRLAGRRDTQYF. The CDR3 DNA reads TGTGCTAGTGGTCTCAGACTAGCGGGAAGGCGCGATACGCAGTATTTT. The genes are TRBV12-5 and TRBJ2-3; TRBD2 matches 11 bases. Germline assignment: CDR1 LGHNT and CDR2 FRNRAP. Trimming at V came to 5 bases and at J to 6 bases, leaving 10 bases not matched to a gene. CDR3 length: 16 residues.

The chain has TRBV9 and TRBJ2-2; D not resolved. V lost 2 bases to trimming and J lost 9 bases, with 14 bases between them. Germline V gives CDR1 SGDLS, CDR2 YYNGEE. The CDR3 contains 14 residues. The CDR3 DNA reads as TGTGCCAGCAGCGTCTTTGTAGGCAGTCGGGAGCTGTTTTTT. This gives the protein CASSVFVGSRELFF.